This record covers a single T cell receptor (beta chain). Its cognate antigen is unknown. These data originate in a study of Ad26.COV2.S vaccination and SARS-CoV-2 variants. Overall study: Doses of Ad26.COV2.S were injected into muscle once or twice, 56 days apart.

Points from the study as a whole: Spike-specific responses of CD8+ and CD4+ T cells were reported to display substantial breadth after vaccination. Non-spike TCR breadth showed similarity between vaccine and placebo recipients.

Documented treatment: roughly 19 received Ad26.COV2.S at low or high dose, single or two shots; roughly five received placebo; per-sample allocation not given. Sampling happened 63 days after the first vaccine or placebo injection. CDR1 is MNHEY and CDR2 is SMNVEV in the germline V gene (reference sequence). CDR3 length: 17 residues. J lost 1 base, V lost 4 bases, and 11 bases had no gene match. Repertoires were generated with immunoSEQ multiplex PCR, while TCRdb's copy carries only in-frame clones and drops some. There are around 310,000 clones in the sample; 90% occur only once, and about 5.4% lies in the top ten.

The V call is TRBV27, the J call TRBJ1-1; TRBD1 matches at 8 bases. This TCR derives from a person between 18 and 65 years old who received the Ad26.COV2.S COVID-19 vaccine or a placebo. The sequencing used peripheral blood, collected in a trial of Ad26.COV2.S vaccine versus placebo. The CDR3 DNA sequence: TGTGCCAGCAGTTACGCAGGGGGCATTCTTTCGAACACTGAAGCTTTCTTT. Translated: CASSYAGGILSNTEAFF.